A selection of T cell receptor beta chains follows, all from one sample in a study of cytomegalovirus exposure and HLA in healthy donors. Using immunoSEQ multiplex PCR, the repertoire was profiled, and TCRdb retains in-frame clones only, with some absent. The sample carries more than 95,000 clones, less than 85% recorded once. The sample comprised PBMCs. These receptors all stem from a female donor in good health and CMV-seronegative. The CDR3 runs from the conserved cysteine through the conserved F or W. A D gene is named only where the DNA matches it firmly. Rows may omit the clone size; those that give it use once, few, many or a size class.

>TRBJ1-5|.|TRBV18|TRBD1
CASSPSGTGSEQPQHF
TGTGCCAGCTCACCTTCCGGGACAGGGAGTGAACAGCCCCAGCATTTT
>TRBJ1-2|.|TRBV10-1|TRBD1
CASSELQGGGYTF
TGCGCCAGCAGCGAACTACAGGGGGGCGGCTACACCTTC
>TRBJ1-3|once|TRBV30|.
CAWSRGRAGNTIYF
TGTGCCTGGAGTAGAGGCAGGGCCGGAAACACCATATATTTT
>TRBJ2-1|.|TRBV15|TRBD2
CATSSSGRSYNEQFF
TGTGCCACCAGCAGTAGCGGGAGATCCTACAATGAGCAGTTCTTC
>TRBJ2-7|.|TRBV5-5|TRBD1
CASSLGYRGEVGQYF
TGTGCCAGCAGCTTGGGTTACAGGGGAGAGGTCGGGCAGTACTTC
>TRBJ2-7|.|TRBV30|.
CAWRLTGHEQYF
TGTGCCTGGAGGTTAACAGGGCACGAGCAGTACTTC
>TRBJ2-5|few|TRBV11-2|TRBD2
CACGTSGGLQETQYF
TGTGCCTGCGGGACTAGCGGGGGCCTCCAAGAGACCCAGTACTTC
>TRBJ2-7|once|TRBV6-1|.
CASSEAGGRGEQYF
TGTGCCAGCAGTGAAGCCGGGGGGCGCGGGGAGCAGTACTTC
>TRBJ2-1|few|TRBV5-1|TRBD2
CASSLGGGSYNEQFF
TGCGCCAGCAGCTTGGGGGGGGGCTCCTACAATGAGCAGTTCTTC
>TRBJ2-3|.|TRBV7-9|TRBD2
CASSLGLAGVDTQYF
TGTGCCAGCAGCTTGGGACTAGCGGGGGTGGATACGCAGTATTTT
>TRBJ2-2|.|TRBV7-2|.
CASSSPFRGTGELFF
TGTGCCAGCAGCTCTCCGTTTAGGGGGACCGGGGAGCTGTTTTTT
>TRBJ1-1|.|TRBV29-1|.
CSVEDPRATEAFF
TGCAGCGTTGAAGATCCCAGGGCCACTGAAGCTTTCTTT